One T cell receptor (beta chain) is described in this entry. The germline V gene encodes CDR1 LGHNA and CDR2 YNFKEQ. V dropped 4 bases and J dropped 4; count of bases not matched to a gene: 6. The CDR3 covers 15 residues. These data belong to a study of CD8 T cells in Susac syndrome. Healthy donors served as the controls. They were matched for age and sex. An amount of RNA that ranged from about 0.45 to 1 ug was reverse transcribed with random hexamers. The amplification used immunoSEQ multiplex PCR on TCR beta CDR3; it spanned 54 Vbeta and 13 Jbeta. TCRdb re-called the immunoSEQ multiplex PCR reads with MiXCR, one entry per CDR3 protein. The sample lists more than 40,000 distinct CDR3 sequences; roughly 93% were seen once.

This sequence joins TRBV4-2 and TRBJ2-7, with 11 bases lining up with TRBD2. Sequencing used CD8+ T cells from PBMCs. This clonotype originated in a human donor in good health. For the CDR3, the DNA is TGTGCCAGCAGCCTAGCGGGAGGGCCGGGGTACGAGCAGTACTTC. This codes for CASSLAGGPGYEQYF.